One sample yielded the 8 T cell receptor beta chains listed below, sequenced in a study of CD8 T cells in ankylosing spondylitis listed by TCRdb under 2017. The library was generated by 5' RACE. The listed sequencing device is Illumina HiSeq 2500. TCRdb applied fastp at Q25 and MiXCR to the public reads, then kept only in-frame beta chains. Merged by CDR3 protein, the rows form single entries marked with the most common genes and DNA. The sample contains approximately 200,000 distinct CDR3 sequences, 10% to 15% of them found a single time. The ten largest clones represent approximately 10% of the sample. What was sequenced was blood, either unsorted or a sorted T cell fraction (not recorded which). All receptors derive from a female donor with ankylosing spondylitis or in good health (not recorded which).

This clonotype showed up many times. CDR3 bases: TGCAGTGCTAGCCGGACGGTTCAAGAGACCCAGTACTTC. Residues: CSASRTVQETQYF. The chain couples TRBV20-1 to TRBJ2-5; no clear D. Germline CDR1 DFQATT, CDR2 SNEGSKA (reference sequence). The CDR3 loop spans 13 amino acids. V dropped 3 bases and J dropped 2 bases, with 10 bases sitting between them.

This clonotype was recorded many times. This rearrangement joins TRBV12-3 or TRBV12-4 to TRBJ1-3; 7 bases agree with TRBD1. V was pared by 3 bases and J by 4 bases, with 3 bases of the junction left unmatched. CDR3 length: 14 residues. The CDR3 region is CASSLTGTGNTIYF. CDR3 nucleotide sequence: TGTGCCAGCAGTTTGACAGGGACCGGAAACACCATATATTTT.

This clonotype has more than one count but fewer than ten. The chain combines TRBV27 with TRBJ1-1, with 9 bases lining up with TRBD1. With V trimmed by 5 bases and J by 0 bases, 4 bases remained unmatched. The CDR3 consists of 15 residues. Per the germline V gene, CDR1 is MNHEY and CDR2 is SMNVEV (reference sequence). The CDR3 reads CASSRRTGVNTEAFF. CDR3 nucleotides: TGTGCCAGCAGTCGTCGGACAGGGGTGAACACTGAAGCTTTCTTT.

This clonotype was recorded many times. The V gene is TRBV5-1, the J gene TRBJ1-4, with D maybe TRBD1 (6 bases). The germline V gene has CDR1 SGHRS and CDR2 YFSETQ. V shed 2 bases and J shed 6 bases, with 11 bases lying between them. CDR3 length: 14 amino acids. CDR3 in DNA: TGCGCCAGCAGCTTTACAGGGAGCGATGAAAAACTGTTTTTT. It encodes CASSFTGSDEKLFF.

The chain links TRBV13 to TRBJ1-2; 8 bases align to TRBD1. Germline-derived CDR1 and CDR2 are PRHDT and FYEKMQ (reference sequence). J was trimmed by 2 bases and V by 0 bases; bases with no gene match: 5. The CDR3 is made up of 16 amino acids. The CDR3 region has the DNA TGTGCCAGCAGCTTAGGCCTCAGGACAGGGAACTATGGCTACACCTTC. Its protein product is CASSLGLRTGNYGYTF. Complete variable domain (other parts from reference TRBV13 and TRBJ1-2): AAGVIQSPRHLIKEKRETATLKCYPIPRHDTVYWYQQGPGQDPQFLISFYEKMQSDKGSIPDRFSAQQFSDYHSELNMSSLELGDSALYFCASSLGLRTGNYGYTFGSGTRLTVV.

This sequence joins TRBV6-2 or TRBV6-3 and TRBJ2-7; 11 bases map to TRBD2. Germline-derived CDR1 and CDR2 are MNHEY and SVGEGT. The CDR3 sequence is 17 residues long. Germline trimming cut 3 bases from V and 1 base from J; bases unmatched to any gene: 8. CDR3 sequence (DNA): TGTGCCAGCAGTTATGCTTTTGGGACTAGCGGTTCCTACGAGCAGTACTTC. It encodes CASSYAFGTSGSYEQYF.

Concerning this clonotype itself: A much larger clone is a single base away; this may be a read error. The chain is built from TRBV12-3 or TRBV12-4 and TRBJ2-1; 13 bases are a match to TRBD2. The CDR3 covers 16 residues. V lost 6 bases to trimming and J lost 7 bases; unmatched junction nucleotides: 9. Here the CDR3 DNA reads TGTGCCAGCAGGCTACTAGCGGGAGGGTCGGGGAATGAGCAGTTCTTC. It codes for CASRLLAGGSGNEQFF.

The gene calls are TRBV15 and TRBJ2-4; D possibly corresponds to TRBD1 (5 bases). Germline V gene lookup returns CDR1 LNHNV and CDR2 YYDKDF (reference sequence). V lost 4 bases and J lost 0, with 7 bases in between. CDR3 length: 14 amino acids. The CDR3 region is CATSIDRAKNIQYF. The CDR3 DNA follows: TGTGCCACCAGCATAGACAGAGCCAAAAACATTCAGTACTTC. Drawing the rest from reference TRBV15 and TRBJ2-4, the complete variable domain is DAMVIQNPRYQVTQFGKPVTLSCSQTLNHNVMYWYQQKSSQAPKLLFHYYDKDFNNEADTPDNFQSRRPNTSFCFLDIRSPGLGDTAMYLCATSIDRAKNIQYFGAGTRLSVL.